The T cell receptor beta chain described here comes from a study of glioma-infiltrating T cells. The study's findings and limits: Tissue-blood divergence was below expectation in non-neoplastic patients, above in gliomas. Very few CDR3 sequences were shared between tissue and blood.

Per the germline V gene, CDR1 is MNHNS and CDR2 is SASEGT. This CDR3 is built from 13 residues. Between the trimmed V and J ends, which lost 5 bases and 4 bases, there was a span of 11 bases. Ten or more counts support this clonotype. What it recognizes is unknown. The iRepertoire nested amplicon-rescue multiplex PCR amplified TCR alpha and beta CDR3s from RNA. For one-step reverse transcription and amplification, 100-400 ng of tissue mRNA or PBMC total RNA was used. TCRdb re-called the multiplex PCR reads with MiXCR, one entry per CDR3 protein. Of about 140,000 distinct CDR3 sequences in the sample, 35% to 50% were seen once.

Source material: glioma tissue, nonneoplastic brain tissue, or PBMCs (not recorded which). This sequence originates from a human donor with low-grade glioma or glioblastoma, undergoing nonglioma brain surgery, or in good health (not recorded which). The chain uses TRBV6-1 and TRBJ2-5; tentative D call: TRBD2 (5 bases). Here the CDR3 DNA reads TGTGCCAGCAGTTGGCGGGTCGGAGAGACCCAGTACTTC. Translating gives CASSWRVGETQYF.